The next 10 T cell receptor beta chains were all read from a single sample in a study of OX40 agonist ivuxolimab in advanced cancers. Only in-frame clones appear in the TCRdb table, and some are missing; sequencing was by immunoSEQ multiplex PCR. Altogether about 23,000 clones are present, roughly 71% being singletons, with the ten largest covering about 2%. Sequenced material: CD4+ or CD8+ T cells sorted from blood, taken in a trial of the OX40 agonist ivuxolimab. Receptors were obtained from an adult with an advanced solid tumor such as melanoma, head and neck, liver or kidney cancer.

This chain connects TRBV7-6 to TRBJ2-2; perhaps D is TRBD1 or TRBD2 (5 bases each). V shed 4 bases and J shed 5 bases, with 17 bases lying between them. CDR1 is SGHVS, CDR2 FNYEAQ, per germline. The CDR3 is 16 residues long. The CDR3 protein is CASSSPPGPGTGELFF. The CDR3, as DNA: TGTGCCAGCAGCTCCCCACCGGGACCAGGGACCGGGGAGCTGTTTTTT.

V and J are TRBV11-2 and TRBJ1-1; maybe TRBD1 (5 bases). This CDR3 contains 13 residues. Germline V lookup: CDR1 SGHAT, CDR2 FQNNGV. The V gene lost 3 bases and the J gene lost 7 bases, with 12 bases spanning the gap. In DNA form, the CDR3 reads TGTGCCAGCAGCTTGTGGGGGACCGGTGAAGCTTTCTTT. The encoded protein is CASSLWGTGEAFF.

The table lists this clone with a few counts. This sequence joins TRBV19 and TRBJ1-2; D not certain. Germline values: CDR1 LNHDA, CDR2 SQIVND (reference sequence). V was clipped by 5 bases and J by 8 bases, with 12 bases between them. The CDR3 has 12 amino acids. The CDR3 nucleotides are TGTGCCAGTAGTGCGTCGCGGGGAGGCTACACCTTC. Translating it yields CASSASRGGYTF.

The chain combines TRBV19 with TRBJ1-2; weak D call: TRBD1 (6 bases). CDR3 length: 13 residues. Germline V gene sequence: CDR1 LNHDA, CDR2 SQIVND (reference sequence). Trimming cost V 6 bases and J 4 bases, with 12 bases left between them. As DNA, the CDR3 is TGTGCCAGTAGCAAGACAGGAGCCTATGGCTACACCTTC. It codes for CASSKTGAYGYTF.

This clone has just a few counts. V and J are TRBV14 and TRBJ1-5, with D uncertain. The CDR3 sequence is 13 residues long. Germline-derived CDR1 and CDR2 are SGHDN and FVKESK. V lost 0 bases, J lost 5 bases, and 5 bases lay in between. CDR3 protein: CASSQDGDQPQHF. Here the CDR3 DNA reads TGTGCCAGCAGCCAAGATGGGGATCAGCCCCAGCATTTT. Complete variable domain (other parts from reference TRBV14 and TRBJ1-5): EAGVTQFPSHSVIEKGQTVTLRCDPISGHDNLYWYRRVMGKEIKFLLHFVKESKQDESGMPNNRFLAERTGGTYSTLKVQPAELEDSGVYFCASSQDGDQPQHFGDGTRLSIL.

In DNA, the CDR3 is TGTGCCAGCAGCCAAGATCGTATTCGGAGGGGACAACAACTCTCTGGGGCCAACGTCCTGACTTTC. Amino acid sequence: CASSQDRIRRGQQLSGANVLTF. This chain links TRBV14 with TRBJ2-6, with D perhaps assigned TRBD1 or TRBD2 (6 bases each). The length of the CDR3 is 22 residues. V gave up 0 bases and J gave up 0 bases, with 24 bases separating them. CDR1 is SGHDN and CDR2 is FVKESK in the germline V gene.

The CDR3 nucleotides are TGTGCCAGCAGTGACGAGGGGATTATAGGAGAGACCCAGTACTTC. Its protein is CASSDEGIIGETQYF. The chain joins TRBV27 to TRBJ2-5; the D gene could be TRBD1 or TRBD2 (5 bases each). CDR1 is MNHEY and CDR2 is SMNVEV in the germline V gene (reference sequence). The CDR3 spans 15 residues. Trimming stripped 5 bases from V and 4 bases from J, with 17 bases between.

This clone is a singleton in its sample. The gene calls are TRBV28 and TRBJ1-5; 8 bases fit TRBD1. Per germline, CDR1 MDHEN and CDR2 SYDVKM. V lost 5 bases to trimming and J lost 4 bases; unmatched junction nucleotides: 4. This CDR3 is 14 amino acids long. The CDR3 bases are TGTGCCAGCAGTGTCGGACAGGGAAATCAGCCCCAGCATTTT. It is translated as CASSVGQGNQPQHF.

This chain uses TRBV12-2 with TRBJ2-1; the table names TRBD1, a call not compared with the DNA. TRBV12-2 is given as a pseudogene. CDR3 size: 13 residues. The DNA of the CDR3 is TGTGCAAGTCCCCGCCCAACAGGGGATGAGCAGTTCTTC. It codes for CASPRPTGDEQFF.

The genes are TRBV4-3 and TRBJ1-6; TRBD1 matches 8 bases. The germline V gene has CDR1 LGHNA and CDR2 YSLEER. Unmatched junction bases numbered 7, after V lost 0 bases and J lost 12 bases. The CDR3 has 15 residues. CDR3 protein: CASSQEGRGRLPLHF. Here the CDR3 DNA reads TGCGCCAGCAGCCAAGAAGGCAGGGGGCGCTTACCCCTCCACTTT.